These 14 T cell receptor beta chains were sequenced from one sample in a study of T cell responses to AZD1222 COVID-19 vaccine. TCRdb keeps only in-frame clones here, not all; method: immunoSEQ multiplex PCR. The repertoire includes 110,000 to 150,000 clones, under 95% of them detected once, and 7.5% to 9.5% sits in the top ten. The sequenced sample was peripheral blood, obtained on day 0 of AZD1222 vaccination. The receptor source for this set is an adult in good health.

This chain uses TRBV10-3 with TRBJ1-6; D gene unclear. Trimming took 6 bases from V and 2 from J, leaving 11 bases between them. This CDR3 comprises 15 residues. Germline CDR1 and CDR2: ENHRY and SYGVKD. CDR3 coding DNA: TGTGCCATCAGCGTCGGCGGTACCTATAATTCACCCCTCCACTTT. Translated, it gives CAISVGGTYNSPLHF.

This rearrangement joins TRBV4-1 to TRBJ1-4, with 7 bases fitting TRBD1. CDR3 length: 16 residues. The V gene's germline CDR1 is MGHRA and CDR2 YSYEKL. With V trimmed by 4 bases and J by 7 bases, 12 bases remained unmatched. The CDR3 DNA is TGCGCCAGCAGCCCAAAAGCCGGGACAGCAACTGAAAAACTGTTTTTT. Translation gives CASSPKAGTATEKLFF.

Only one count was recorded for this clone. The V and J genes are TRBV7-6 and TRBJ1-3; 7 bases map to TRBD1. With 4 bases clipped from V and 4 bases from J, the junction kept 7 bases outside the gene matches. Germline lookup yields CDR1 SGHVS and CDR2 FNYEAQ. The CDR3 totals 15 residues. For the CDR3, the DNA is TGTGCCAGCAGCTCCCGACAGGGACCCGGAAACACCATATATTTT. Translated: CASSSRQGPGNTIYF.

V gene TRBV18 combines with J gene TRBJ2-7; TRBD2 is a possible D gene (5 bases). The CDR3 is 16 amino acids. Germline V lookup: CDR1 KGHSH, CDR2 LQKENI. V was shortened by 3 bases and J by 6 bases, with 21 bases between the two germline ends. CDR3 residues: CASSPSDRGLYGEQYF. The CDR3 region has the DNA TGTGCCAGCTCACCTAGCGACCGTGGACTCTACGGCGAGCAGTACTTC.

This chain uses TRBV7-2 with TRBJ2-3, with 12 bases identical to TRBD2. CDR3 length: 15 residues. With 7 bases clipped from V and 3 bases from J, the junction kept 5 bases outside the gene matches. The germline CDR1 and CDR2 sequences are SGHTA and FQGNSA. CDR3 sequence reads: CASNLAGGLTDTQYF. CDR3 bases: TGTGCCAGCAACCTAGCGGGGGGGCTTACAGATACGCAGTATTTT. Together with reference TRBV7-2 and TRBJ2-3, the CDR3 gives the full variable domain: GAGVSQSPSNKVTEKGKDVELRCDPISGHTALYWYRQSLGQGLEFLIYFQGNSAPDKSGLPSDRFSAERTGGSVSTLTIQRTQQEDSAVYLCASNLAGGLTDTQYFGPGTRLTVL.

CDR3 sequence reads: CASSLANLSPYEQYF. Written as DNA, the CDR3 is TGTGCCAGCAGCTTAGCCAACCTGAGCCCCTACGAGCAGTACTTC. V gene TRBV11-2 combines with J gene TRBJ2-7, with no clear D. Germline V CDR1 and CDR2: SGHAT, FQNNGV. This CDR3 has 15 residues. V shed 1 base and J shed 2 bases, with 12 bases lying between them.

The V gene is TRBV5-1, the J gene TRBJ1-3; TRBD1 matches at 8 bases. CDR1 and CDR2 from the germline V gene are SGHRS and YFSETQ. This CDR3 contains 15 residues. J was trimmed by 2 bases and V by 0 bases; bases with no gene match: 1. The CDR3 loop is CASSLDRGTGNTIYF. The CDR3 DNA is TGCGCCAGCAGCTTGGACAGGGGGACTGGAAACACCATATATTTT.

The J gene is TRBJ1-6, the V gene TRBV5-1; a weak D match, TRBD1 (5 bases). Trimming removed 2 bases at V and 8 bases at J, with 11 bases between. There are 14 residues in the CDR3. The germline V gene encodes CDR1 SGHRS and CDR2 YFSETQ. The CDR3 DNA sequence: TGCGCCAGCAGCTTTGGCAGGGTTGATTCACCCCTCCACTTT. It specifies CASSFGRVDSPLHF.

The chain has TRBV5-4 and TRBJ2-7; weak D call: TRBD2 (6 bases). Trimming removed 0 bases from V and 3 bases from J, with 13 bases in between. The CDR3 extends over 15 amino acids. The germline V gene encodes CDR1 SGHNT and CDR2 YYREEE (reference sequence). Here the CDR3 DNA reads TGTGCCAGCAGCTTGGATGCGGGGCCCGTCTACGAGCAGTACTTC. Protein: CASSLDAGPVYEQYF. Looking up the rest from reference TRBV5-4 and TRBJ2-7 gives the full variable domain: ETGVTQSPTHLIKTRGQQVTLRCSSQSGHNTVSWYQQALGQGPQFIFQYYREEENGRGNFPPRFSGLQFPNYSSELNVNALELDDSALYLCASSLDAGPVYEQYFGPGTRLTVT.

V and J are TRBV19 and TRBJ2-1, with a possible D match to TRBD2 (5 bases). The CDR3 spans 13 residues. Germline values: CDR1 LNHDA, CDR2 SQIVND (reference sequence). V shed 6 bases and J shed 5 bases, with 11 bases lying between them. CDR3 in amino acids: CASRKQTNNEQFF. In DNA, the CDR3 is TGTGCCAGTAGGAAACAGACTAACAATGAGCAGTTCTTC.

The V call is TRBV11-3, the J call TRBJ2-7; 11 bases fit TRBD1. The CDR3 is made up of 15 amino acids. The ends lost 5 bases at V and 5 bases at J; junction bases unmatched: 8. CDR1 SGHNT and CDR2 YENEEA come from the germline V gene. CDR3 DNA sequence: TGTGCCAGCAGCCCGAGGACAGGGGGCAAGGACGAGCAGTACTTC. It encodes CASSPRTGGKDEQYF. The full variable domain, with the rest looked up from reference TRBV11-3 and TRBJ2-7, is EAGVVQSPRYKIIEKKQPVAFWCNPISGHNTLYWYLQNLGQGPELLIRYENEEAVDDSQLPKDRFSAERLKGVDSTLKIQPAELGDSAVYLCASSPRTGGKDEQYFGPGTRLTVT.

The gene calls are TRBV6-2 or TRBV6-3 and TRBJ1-1; D remains ambiguous. The ends were cut back, 4 bases at V and 5 bases at J, with 11 bases in the middle. CDR1 and CDR2 from the germline V gene are MNHEY and SVGEGT. CDR3 length: 13 amino acids. The CDR3 nucleotides are TGTGCCAGCAGTTCCCCCAGGAGTACTGAAGCTTTCTTT. Translation: CASSSPRSTEAFF.

This sequence joins TRBV24-1 and TRBJ1-4, with D hard to call. CDR1 and CDR2 (germline): KGHDR, SFDVKD. The CDR3 is 14 residues long. V was pared by 3 bases and J by 8 bases, with 12 bases between. As DNA, the CDR3 is TGTGCCACCAGTGATGGCAGGACGGTAGAAAAACTGTTTTTT. Residues: CATSDGRTVEKLFF.

The chain joins TRBV6-1 to TRBJ1-3; D gene ambiguous. From germline, CDR1 is MNHNS and CDR2 SASEGT. CDR3 length equals 14 residues. Trimming took off 3 bases at V and 0 bases at J, with 6 bases between the two ends. The CDR3: CASSDSFSGNTIYF. The CDR3 DNA reads as TGTGCCAGCAGTGACAGCTTCTCTGGAAACACCATATATTTT.